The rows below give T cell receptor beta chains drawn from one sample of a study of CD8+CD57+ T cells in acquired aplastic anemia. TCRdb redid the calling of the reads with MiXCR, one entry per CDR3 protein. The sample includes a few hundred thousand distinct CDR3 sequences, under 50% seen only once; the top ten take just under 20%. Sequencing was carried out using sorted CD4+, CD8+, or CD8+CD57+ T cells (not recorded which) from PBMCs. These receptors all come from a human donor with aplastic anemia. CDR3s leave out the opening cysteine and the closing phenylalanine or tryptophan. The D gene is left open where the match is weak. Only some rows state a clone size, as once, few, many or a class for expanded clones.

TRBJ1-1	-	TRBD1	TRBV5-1	ASSRGQGVTEAF
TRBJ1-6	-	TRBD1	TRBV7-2	ASSAGSGTGSNSPLH
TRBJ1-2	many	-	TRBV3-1	ASSPAPRVPNYGYT
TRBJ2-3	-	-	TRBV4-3	ASSQEDTQY
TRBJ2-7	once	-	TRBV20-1	SARDSVQY
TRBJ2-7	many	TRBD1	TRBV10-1	ASSALQGAGNEQY
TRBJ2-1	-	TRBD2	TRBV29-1	SFGGGTYNEQF
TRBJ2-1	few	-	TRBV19	ASTPGPNGDEQF
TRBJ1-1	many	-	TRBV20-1	SARVRWGSWNTEAF
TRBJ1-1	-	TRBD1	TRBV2	ASSGTGATEAF
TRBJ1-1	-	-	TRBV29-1	SVNPPGRTEAF
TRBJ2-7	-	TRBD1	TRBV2	ASRGTGKY
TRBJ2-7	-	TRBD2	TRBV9	ASSVVAGLAAEQY
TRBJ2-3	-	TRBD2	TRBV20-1	SARATSGGRTQY
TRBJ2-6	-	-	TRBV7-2	ASSRPTRSGANVLT
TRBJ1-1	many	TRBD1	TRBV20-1	SANRGRVNTEAF
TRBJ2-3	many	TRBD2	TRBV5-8	ASSLERGGGDTQY
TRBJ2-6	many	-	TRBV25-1	ASSGGGLSGANVLT
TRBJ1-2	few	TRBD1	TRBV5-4	ASSSDRDYGYT
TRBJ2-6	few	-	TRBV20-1	GARGLAGANVLT
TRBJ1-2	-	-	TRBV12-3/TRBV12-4	ASSHRRGLYGYT